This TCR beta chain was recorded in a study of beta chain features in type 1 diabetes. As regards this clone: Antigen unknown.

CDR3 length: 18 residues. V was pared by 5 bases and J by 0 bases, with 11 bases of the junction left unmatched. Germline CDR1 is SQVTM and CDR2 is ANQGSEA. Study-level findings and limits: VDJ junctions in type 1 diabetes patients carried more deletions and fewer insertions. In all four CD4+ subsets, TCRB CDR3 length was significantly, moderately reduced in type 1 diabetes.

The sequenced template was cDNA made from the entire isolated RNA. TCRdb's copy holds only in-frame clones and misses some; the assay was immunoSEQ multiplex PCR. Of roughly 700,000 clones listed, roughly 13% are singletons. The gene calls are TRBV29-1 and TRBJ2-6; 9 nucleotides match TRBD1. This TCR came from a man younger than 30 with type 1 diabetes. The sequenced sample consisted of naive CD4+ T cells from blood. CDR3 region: CSVSPTTGGDSGANVLTF. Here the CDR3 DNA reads TGCAGCGTTTCCCCCACGACAGGGGGAGACTCTGGGGCCAACGTCCTGACTTTC.